The T cell receptor beta chain described here comes from a study of cytomegalovirus exposure and HLA in healthy donors. The length of the CDR3 is 14 residues. Germline lookup yields CDR1 SGHAT and CDR2 FQNNGV. V was pared by 4 bases and J by 0 bases, with 9 bases between. Some clones are missing from TCRdb's copy, which holds only in-frame ones; the method was immunoSEQ multiplex PCR. The sample holds roughly 60,000 clones, 91% seen once. Among the roughly 120 subjects of the validation cohort, separate from the approximately 670-subject first cohort, were the donors. V and J are TRBV11-2 and TRBJ1-1; no reliable D call. Source material: PBMCs. The clonotype was recovered from a woman in her 30s in good health and CMV-seronegative. CDR3 residues: CASSSGLLNTEAFF. Here the CDR3 DNA reads TGTGCCAGCAGCTCAGGACTTCTGAACACTGAAGCTTTCTTT.